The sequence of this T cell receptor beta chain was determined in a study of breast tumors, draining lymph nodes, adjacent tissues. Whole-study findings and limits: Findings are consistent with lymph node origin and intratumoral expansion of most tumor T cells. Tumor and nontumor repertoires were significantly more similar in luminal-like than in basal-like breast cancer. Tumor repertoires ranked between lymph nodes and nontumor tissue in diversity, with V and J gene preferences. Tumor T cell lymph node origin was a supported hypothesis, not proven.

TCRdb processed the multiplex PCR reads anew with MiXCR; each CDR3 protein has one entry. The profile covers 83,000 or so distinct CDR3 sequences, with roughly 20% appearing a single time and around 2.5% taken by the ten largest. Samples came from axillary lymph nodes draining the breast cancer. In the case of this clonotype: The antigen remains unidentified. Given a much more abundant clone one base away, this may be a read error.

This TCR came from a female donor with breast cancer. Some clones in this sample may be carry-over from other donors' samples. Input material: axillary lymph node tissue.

The CDR3 bases are TGTGCCAGCAGCTCTAGCGGGAGGAGGTACCAAGAGACCCGGTACTTC. This translates into CASSSSGRRYQETRYF. The chain uses TRBV5-6 and TRBJ2-5; 11 nucleotides match TRBD2. The CDR3 length is 16 residues. Germline CDR1 is SGHDT and CDR2 is YYEEEE. Supplemented by reference TRBV5-6 and TRBJ2-5, the full variable domain reads DAGVTQSPTHLIKTRGQQVTLRCSPKSGHDTVSWYQQALGQGPQFIFQYYEEEERQRGNFPDRFSGHQFPNYSSELNVNALLLGDSALYLCASSSSGRRYQETRYFGPGTRLLVL.